The TCR beta chain described here comes from a study of cytomegalovirus exposure and HLA in healthy donors. CDR1 is SQVTM, CDR2 ANQGSEA, per germline. Losses at the gene ends were 7 bases for V and 4 bases for J; bases not matched to a gene: 9. The CDR3 contains 13 residues. PCR amplification relied on 60 Vbeta primers (plus 13 Jbeta primers). Assay: immunoSEQ multiplex PCR; the TCRdb copy retains only in-frame clones and omits some. The sample holds roughly 130,000 clones, just under 75% seen once. The TCR originated in a man aged 40-49 years in good health and CMV-seropositive. The J gene is TRBJ2-7, the V gene TRBV29-1; TRBD1 aligns across 8 bases. Sequencing input: PBMCs. The CDR3 protein is CSGPDRAGYEQYF. CDR3 coding DNA: TGCAGCGGGCCGGACAGGGCGGGTTACGAGCAGTACTTC.